The 30 T cell receptor beta chains below all came from one sample that was sequenced in a study of T cells expressing NK-cell markers. TCRdb reprocessed the 5' RACE reads and reports one entry per CDR3 protein, with no DNA. Its table lists 150,000 to 180,000 distinct CDR3 sequences. What was sequenced was blood T cells: a sorted CD56 or NKG2C T cell subset, CD4+ or CD8+ T cells, or bulk PBMC T cells (not recorded which). The receptor set was obtained from a woman between 50 and 59 years old in good health.

V is TRBV12-3 or TRBV12-4 and J is TRBJ2-2. CDR3 length: 12 amino acids. CDR3 sequence: CASSLTAGELFF.

The chain employs TRBV7-9 and TRBJ1-1. Germline CDR1 SEHNR, CDR2 FQNEAQ (reference sequence). CDR3 size: 13 residues. CDR3 amino acids: CASGIDENTEAFF.

This rearrangement joins TRBV6-5 to TRBJ1-5. CDR1 and CDR2 (germline): MNHEY, SVGAGI. The CDR3 loop spans 15 amino acids. This CDR3 reads CASSYISSPDQPQHF.

The chain has TRBV7-8 and TRBJ2-1; without DNA, the TCRdb call of TRBD2 cannot be checked. This CDR3 has 17 residues. Germline V gene sequence: CDR1 SGHVS, CDR2 FQNEAQ. CDR3 residues: CASSLAFAWEGPHEQFF.

The rearrangement joins TRBV11-2 to TRBJ1-2; TCRdb's D call, TRBD1, is unchecked because there is no DNA. Germline CDR1 is SGHAT and CDR2 is FQNNGV. The CDR3 covers 15 residues. This CDR3 reads CASSLGRGWGYGYTF.

The V and J genes are TRBV5-6 and TRBJ1-5; TCRdb names TRBD1, which stays unverified in the absence of DNA. There are 14 residues in the CDR3. Germline V gene data show CDR1 as SGHDT and CDR2 as YYEEEE. CDR3 amino acids: CASSLGDSYQPQHF.

The V call is TRBV7-9, the J call TRBJ2-7; TCRdb indicates TRBD1, and absent DNA this call remains unverified. The CDR3 is 14 amino acids. Looked up from germline, CDR1 is SEHNR and CDR2 is FQNEAQ (reference sequence). CDR3 region: CASSPGGRAYEQYF.

The chain recombines TRBV12-3 or TRBV12-4 with TRBJ2-5; the TCRdb call, TRBD2, lacks DNA for checking. The CDR3 sequence is 17 residues long. The CDR3 here is CASSSRASGRALETQYF.

The chain carries TRBV7-9 and TRBJ2-1; the D gene TCRdb calls, TRBD2, cannot be checked with no DNA. The CDR3 is 18 amino acids. Germline V gene lookup returns CDR1 SEHNR and CDR2 FQNEAQ (reference sequence). The CDR3 spells CASSPKVSAGVVWDEQFF.

This chain joins TRBV5-1 and TRBJ2-7. Germline CDR1 reads SGHRS; CDR2 reads YFSETQ. This CDR3 region has 13 residues. This CDR3 reads CASSHDSAYEQYF.

The genes are TRBV20-1 and TRBJ2-1. The CDR3 extends over 13 amino acids. Germline loops: CDR1 DFQATT, CDR2 SNEGSKA (reference sequence). This CDR3 is CSARDLGEREQFF.

The chain links TRBV7-9 to TRBJ1-4; TCRdb calls TRBD1, which cannot be checked without DNA. The CDR3 spans 13 residues. CDR1 and CDR2 (germline): SEHNR, FQNEAQ (reference sequence). CDR3 region: CASHGAVNEKLFF.

The rearrangement joins TRBV27 to TRBJ1-2; TCRdb's D call of TRBD1 is untestable without DNA. CDR3 length equals 14 residues. From germline, CDR1 is MNHEY and CDR2 SMNVEV (reference sequence). The CDR3 sequence: CASSERGDDYGYTF.

The chain has TRBV6-5 and TRBJ1-2; there is no DNA to check the TCRdb D call of TRBD1. Germline V gene lookup returns CDR1 MNHEY and CDR2 SVGAGI. The CDR3 is 14 residues long. CDR3 amino acids: CASRAGAGGYGYTF.

The V gene is TRBV27, the J gene TRBJ2-7. Germline V gene data show CDR1 as MNHEY and CDR2 as SMNVEV (reference sequence). This CDR3 comprises 11 residues. The CDR3 reads CASSFIYEQYF.

The J gene is TRBJ2-2, the V gene TRBV7-3. CDR1 SGHTA and CDR2 FQGTGA come from the germline V gene. There are 13 residues in the CDR3. CDR3 loop: CASSFSGTGELFF.

V gene TRBV30 combines with J gene TRBJ1-5; with no DNA, the TCRdb D assignment of TRBD1 cannot be verified. Germline V gives CDR1 GTSNPN, CDR2 SVGIG (reference sequence). The CDR3 has 14 residues. The CDR3 here is CAWSVWGGNQPQHF.

The chain links TRBV7-6 to TRBJ2-7; TCRdb returns TRBD2, unconfirmable since there is no DNA. The germline gives CDR1 SGHVS, CDR2 FNYEAQ. The CDR3 is 16 amino acids. CDR3 sequence: CASSTRTSGKDYEQYF.

This sequence joins TRBV27 and TRBJ1-1; TCRdb's D call of TRBD1 is untestable without DNA. Germline V CDR1 and CDR2: MNHEY, SMNVEV (reference sequence). CDR3 length equals 15 residues. The CDR3 sequence is CASSPWTGGYTEAFF.

This chain uses TRBV29-1 with TRBJ2-5; lacking DNA, the TRBD1 call made by TCRdb goes unchecked. Germline V lookup: CDR1 SQVTM, CDR2 ANQGSEA. The CDR3 extends over 14 amino acids. This chain's CDR3 is CSVEGRQERETQYF.

The V and J genes are TRBV7-9 and TRBJ2-5; no DNA is available, so the TRBD2 call from TCRdb remains unchecked. Germline CDR1 and CDR2: SEHNR and FQNEAQ (reference sequence). This CDR3 has 17 residues. The CDR3 here is CASSFRLAGGPGETQYF.

CDR3 sequence reads: CASSLHVTVSEQYF. This chain uses TRBV12-3 or TRBV12-4 with TRBJ2-7; lacking DNA, the TRBD1 call made by TCRdb goes unchecked. This CDR3 has 14 residues.

Here the CDR3 reads CASSPGGSSYNEQFF. The V gene is TRBV2, the J gene TRBJ2-1; TCRdb proposes TRBD1, but this gene call is untestable without DNA. Germline loops: CDR1 SNHLY, CDR2 FYNNEI. The CDR3 extends over 15 amino acids.

V is TRBV6-5 and J is TRBJ2-5; TCRdb returns TRBD2, unconfirmable since there is no DNA. Germline V gene sequence: CDR1 MNHEY, CDR2 SVGAGI. The CDR3 has 15 amino acids. CDR3 loop: CASGLAGGGSETQYF.

The chain has TRBV7-9 and TRBJ2-2; the TCRdb call, TRBD1, lacks DNA for checking. The CDR3 loop spans 19 amino acids. Per the germline V gene, CDR1 is SEHNR and CDR2 is FQNEAQ (reference sequence). CDR3 sequence: CASSLGGHRLYSNTGELFF.

The V and J genes are TRBV12-3 or TRBV12-4 and TRBJ2-1; TCRdb returns TRBD2, unconfirmable since there is no DNA. There are 11 residues in the CDR3. The CDR3 sequence is CASSGGTSSIF.

The chain uses TRBV20-1 and TRBJ2-1; there is no DNA to check the TCRdb D call of TRBD1. Germline loops: CDR1 DFQATT, CDR2 SNEGSKA (reference sequence). This CDR3 has 15 residues. The CDR3 loop reads CSATSAGGSYNEQFF.

CDR3 protein: CASSQPKKATGMMNTEAFF. This chain uses TRBV12-3 or TRBV12-4 with TRBJ1-1. This CDR3 contains 19 residues.

This chain joins TRBV19 and TRBJ2-4; the TCRdb D gene call, TRBD2, has no DNA to confirm it. The CDR3 is made up of 18 amino acids. From germline, CDR1 is LNHDA and CDR2 SQIVND (reference sequence). The CDR3 loop reads CASSALPDVAGGPDIQYF.

The chain has TRBV6-1 and TRBJ2-2. CDR1 MNHNS and CDR2 SASEGT come from the germline V gene. The CDR3 contains 16 residues. This chain's CDR3 is CASSETRQPFGGELFF.